This is a list of T cell receptor beta chains from one sample in a study of lymphopenia after photon versus proton radiotherapy. Using immunoSEQ multiplex PCR, the repertoire was profiled, and TCRdb retains in-frame clones only, with some absent. The profile shows about 160,000 clones, approximately 91% of them singletons. This material consisted of peripheral blood, taken from a patient treated with photon-based radiotherapy. Source of these receptors: a man aged 50-60 years with gastric cancer. Each CDR3 is given with its conserved first and last residue. D genes are given only for firm matches. Not all rows give a size; the values are once, few, many and, for expanded clones, a class.

>-|TRBV2|-|TRBJ1-1
TGTGCCAGCACTTGGGGGGGGGACACTGAAGCTTTCTTT
CASTWGGDTEAFF
>-|TRBV19|-|TRBJ1-1
TGTGCCAGTAGCGCAAGGGGTTCGACTAAACCGGGTACTGAAGCTTTCTTT
CASSARGSTKPGTEAFF
>-|TRBV4-2|-|TRBJ1-5
TGTGCCAGCAGCCAAGATCCTCGGGGCGGTCAGCCCCAGCATTTT
CASSQDPRGGQPQHF
>-|TRBV2|-|TRBJ2-7
TGTGCCAGCAGCAAATTTGGCCCCCTAACAACGAGCTCCTACGAGCAGTACTTC
CASSKFGPLTTSSYEQYF
>-|TRBV5-5|TRBD1|TRBJ1-5
TGTGCCAGCAGTCCGGACAGGGCGGGTCAGCCCCAGCATTTT
CASSPDRAGQPQHF
>-|TRBV7-6|TRBD2|TRBJ2-7
TGTGCCAGCAGCTTAGGTGGACTAGCGACGGAGCAGTACTTC
CASSLGGLATEQYF
>-|TRBV11-2|-|TRBJ2-3
TGTGCCACCCGGAGGGGGAGCACAGATACGCAGTATTTT
CATRRGSTDTQYF
>-|TRBV28|-|TRBJ1-1
TGTGCCAGCAGTTTATGGAACGGGGGACCGAACACTGAAGCTTTCTTT
CASSLWNGGPNTEAFF
>-|TRBV7-8|TRBD1|TRBJ2-2
TGTGCCAGCAGCCCTTGGACAGGTGGGGAGCTGTTTTTT
CASSPWTGGELFF
>-|TRBV5-1|-|TRBJ2-1
TGCGCCAGCAGCTTGGTTGACTCCTACAATGAGCAGTTCTTC
CASSLVDSYNEQFF
>-|TRBV19|-|TRBJ1-2
TGTGCCAGCTTCCCCGGGGTTTTGGGTGGCTACACCTTC
CASFPGVLGGYTF
>-|TRBV6-6|TRBD2|TRBJ2-7
TGTGCCAGCAGTTCCATAGCGGGAGGCCGGATCGAGCAGTACTTC
CASSSIAGGRIEQYF
>-|TRBV5-6|-|TRBJ1-2
TGTGCCAGCAACAGGGAGGTCTATGGCTACACCTTC
CASNREVYGYTF
>once|TRBV14|-|TRBJ1-2
TGTGCCAGCAGCCGCGGACGGACTGGCTACACCTTC
CASSRGRTGYTF
>-|TRBV5-5|-|TRBJ2-2
TGTGCCAGCAGCTTACAGGGAGGAGGCACCGGGGAGCTGTTTTTT
CASSLQGGGTGELFF